This T cell receptor beta chain was recovered during a study of early T cells in non-severe SARS-CoV-2 infection. Across the whole study: The input, bulk RNA from unsorted whole blood, was sequenced, and chains were unpaired.

Individual cDNA molecules were tagged with unique molecular identifiers. TCRdb re-derived calls from the 5' RACE reads in MiXCR, one entry per CDR3 protein. The table lists roughly 100,000 distinct CDR3 sequences, under 15% of them singletons, with roughly 6.2% in the top ten. Study-level findings and limits: Anti-spike CD8 specificities were favored by VDJdb matching, whose results missed private and CD4 specificities.

The sample holds a few counts of this clonotype. What it recognizes is unknown. Trimming left V 8 bases short and J 2 bases short, with 12 bases between. The CDR3 has 14 residues. The sequenced material came from whole blood. The chain combines TRBV12-3 or TRBV12-4 with TRBJ2-2; D gene unclear. The sequence derives from an adult who was a healthcare worker with PCR-confirmed SARS-CoV-2 infection or an uninfected control (not recorded which). CDR3 coding DNA: TGTGCCAGCCAAGGGCCGGATAACACCGGGGAGCTGTTTTTT. Residues: CASQGPDNTGELFF.